The rows below give T cell receptor beta chains drawn from one sample of a study of OX40 agonist ivuxolimab in advanced cancers. TCRdb's copy holds only in-frame clones and misses some; the assay was immunoSEQ multiplex PCR. The table shows under 55,000 clones, with roughly 80% occurring only once. The material sequenced was CD4+ or CD8+ T cells sorted from blood, taken in a trial of the OX40 agonist ivuxolimab. Receptor source: an adult with an advanced solid tumor such as melanoma, head and neck, liver or kidney cancer. Each CDR3 is given with its conserved first and last residue. The size field is filled for only some rows; it gives once, few, many or a size class.

V gene	CDR3 length	J gene	clone size	CDR3 protein
TRBV28	15	TRBJ1-1	-	CASSWQGRRNTEAFF
TRBV15	15	TRBJ1-4	once	CATSSQIPTNEKLFF
TRBV2	15	TRBJ1-3	-	CASSRTGRVGNTIYF
TRBV13	14	TRBJ1-2	-	CASSLTGGAYGYTF
TRBV19	13	TRBJ2-7	-	CASSPTEGYEQYF
TRBV27	16	TRBJ2-7	-	CASSPYLREGVNEQYF
TRBV29-1	12	TRBJ2-2	-	CSVTPGTGELFF
TRBV27	15	TRBJ1-2	-	CASSPFGGREGGYTF
TRBV11-3	14	TRBJ2-1	-	CASSLVSRTNEQFF
TRBV6-5	13	TRBJ1-1	once	CASSLLDGQGAFF
TRBV4-3	14	TRBJ2-7	-	CASSLDRGHYEQYF
TRBV29-1	12	TRBJ2-2	-	CSVEDLAGELFF